This T cell receptor (beta chain) comes out of a study of lymphopenia after photon versus proton radiotherapy (dated by TCRdb to about 2019). For the study in its entirety: The study compared the immunological effects of photon versus proton radiation therapy in patients with gastrointestinal tumors who developed high-grade lymphopenia. The cohort included approximately 18 patients with gastrointestinal tumors who developed lymphopenia after receiving either photon or proton therapy. The goal of the study was to describe how the two radiation modalities differ in their effects on the immune system.

General findings and caveats noted by the study authors: During treatment, patients who received proton therapy stayed relatively stable, whereas patients who received photon therapy lost naive T cells and TCR diversity and gained effector/memory populations. The survival association was examined only in patients who died, and the authors described better survival with proton therapy as a possibility, not as a demonstrated result. After the lymphocyte count nadir, photon-treated repertoires showed oligoclonal expansion, especially of CD8+ Temra cells, which drove the drop in diversity. Across the cohort, an inverse correlation was found between a larger post-nadir drop in TCR diversity and overall survival time among patients who died.

In regard to this clone: Which antigen it targets is not known. No base-level quality is on record; no much larger clone is a single base apart.

Receptor amplification or capture employed the immunoSEQ multiplex PCR assay. T cell repertoires were profiled with deep sequencing of rearranged TCR beta loci together with multiparametric flow cytometry. TCRdb mirrors the immuneACCESS table, restricted to in-frame sequences. Some clones are absent from its copies; in checked studies, under half trace to an unresolved V gene, and the reason for the others is unknown. The sample records more than 10,000 clones, approximately 90% of which are singletons. Of the sample, roughly 3.5% is held by the ten largest clones. The germline V gene encodes CDR1 SGHAT and CDR2 FQNNGV. Trimming removed 5 bases from V and 1 base from J, leaving 11 bases between the germline ends. The CDR3 contains 14 residues, cysteine and phenylalanine counted. The sequence is cut down to CDR3 DNA, 42 bases in frame from base 1.

The material was peripheral blood, obtained from a patient treated with photon-based radiotherapy. This chain joins TRBV11-2 to TRBJ1-1, with no confident D gene call. The TCR originated in a man between 60 and 70 years old with pancreatic cancer. The sequenced DNA: TGTGCCAGCAGCCCCATTCGCCAGAACACTGAAGCTTTCTTT. Translation gives CASSPIRQNTEAFF.